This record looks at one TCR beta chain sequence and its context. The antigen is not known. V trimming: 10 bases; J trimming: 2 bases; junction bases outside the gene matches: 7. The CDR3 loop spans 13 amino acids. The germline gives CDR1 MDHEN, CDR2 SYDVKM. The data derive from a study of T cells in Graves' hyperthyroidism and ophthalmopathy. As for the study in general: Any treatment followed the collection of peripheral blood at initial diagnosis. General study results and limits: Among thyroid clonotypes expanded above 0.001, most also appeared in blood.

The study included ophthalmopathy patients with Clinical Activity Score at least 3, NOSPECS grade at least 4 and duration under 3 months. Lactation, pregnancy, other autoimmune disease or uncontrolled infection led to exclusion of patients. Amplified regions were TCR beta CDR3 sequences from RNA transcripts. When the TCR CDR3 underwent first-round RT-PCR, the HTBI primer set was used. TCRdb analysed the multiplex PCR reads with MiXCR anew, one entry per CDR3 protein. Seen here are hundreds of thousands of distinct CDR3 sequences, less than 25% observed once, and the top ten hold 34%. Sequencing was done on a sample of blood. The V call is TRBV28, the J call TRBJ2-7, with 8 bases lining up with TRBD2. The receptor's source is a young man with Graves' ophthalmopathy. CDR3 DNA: TGTGCCATCAGGACTAGCTCAACCTACGAGCAGTACTTC. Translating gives CAIRTSSTYEQYF.